The source of this T cell receptor beta chain is a study of blood T cell repertoires in COVID-19 (dated by TCRdb to 2020 to 2022). As for the study more broadly: Samples from collaborators originated in the United States, Italy and Spain and spanned both the acute and convalescent phases of COVID-19. A de-identified subject ID, COVID-19 status, age in years and sex were almost always included in the sample metadata. Where HLA class I and class II types were available, the types were taken from metadata supplied by the sample provider, not from assay-based typing. The samples were drawn from two sources: the first 160 participants of the ongoing ImmuneRACE study, and 1,000 to 1,500 subjects contributed by 6 global collaborators. The prospective study material was composed of cDNA or gDNA derived from T cells, B-cell-depleted T cells, or PBMCs. Subjects who had been exposed to COVID-19, were actively infected with it, or had recovered from it provided the deeply sampled blood TCRbeta repertoires that made up the dataset. A freely available public database, intended as a resource for researchers studying the immune response to SARS-CoV-2, is where the repertoires were released. Findings and caveats that apply to the study as a whole: The amount of clinical and demographic metadata varied by source and participant and was provided uncurated.

V lost 7 bases and J lost 7 bases, and the count of bases not matched to a germline gene is 11. The CDR3 has 15 amino acids, counting the end cysteine and phenylalanine. Of the read, only the CDR3 DNA is kept; its 45 bases are in frame from base 1. CDR1 and CDR2 are drawn from the germline V gene: SGHRS, YFSETQ. Each collaborating institution followed its own protocols to collect whole blood in K2EDTA tubes. For TCRbeta analysis, collaborators shipped samples in one of three forms: frozen whole blood, isolated PBMCs, or DNA extracted from either of those sample types. A word on this clone: The specificity of this receptor is unknown. One base away there is no much larger clone; base qualities are not given.

The immunoSEQ Assay, a bias-controlled multiplex PCR, was used to amplify TCRbeta CDR3 regions from genomic DNA. In the source study's methods: The number of nucleated cells in each sample was estimated by amplification of reference gene primers within the assay. Sequence reads were collapsed and filtered to measure the absolute abundance of every unique TCRbeta CDR3 rearrangement. Productive Simpson clonality was computed per sample as the square root of Simpson's diversity index over productive rearrangements. TCRdb took over this immuneACCESS table, retaining in-frame rearrangements with V and J assigned. Such tables are incomplete; in checked studies, under half of the missing clones stem from an unresolved V gene, and the remainder is unexplained. V, J and clone size reflect that table, while D and trimming were determined from the DNA. The sample yields some 150,000 clones; roughly 80% were counted once. Around 2.7% of the sample belongs to the ten largest clones.

The clonotype comes from a woman older than 75 with acute or convalescent COVID-19. Material for sequencing was peripheral blood. Recombination linked TRBV5-1 to TRBJ1-6, with TRBD1 identical over 7 junction bases. CDR3 reads: CASSITGTENSPLHF. The nucleotide sequence is TGCGCCAGCTCCATAACCGGGACAGAAAATTCACCCCTCCACTTT.